The 7 T cell receptor beta chains given below trace back to one sample, sequenced in a study of T cells in Graves' hyperthyroidism and ophthalmopathy. RNA transcripts provided the source from which TCR beta CDR3 regions were amplified. When the TCR CDR3 underwent first-round RT-PCR, the HTBI primer set was used. TCRdb analysed the multiplex PCR reads with MiXCR anew, one entry per CDR3 protein. The sample shows about 400,000 distinct CDR3 sequences, roughly 15% of them seen only once. Sample: blood. Source of these receptors: a woman aged 25 to 45 with Graves' ophthalmopathy.

This clonotype was detected many times. The chain employs TRBV5-1 and TRBJ2-5, with 11 bases identical to TRBD1. V was clipped by 4 bases and J by 5 bases; unmatched bases: 10. The V gene's germline CDR1 is SGHRS and CDR2 YFSETQ. The CDR3 is made up of 16 amino acids. The CDR3 DNA follows: TGCGCCAGCAGCGGGACAGGGGGATCCGTCCGGGAGACCCAGTACTTC. Encoded protein: CASSGTGGSVRETQYF.

At least ten counts were recorded for this clonotype. The chain recombines TRBV3-1 with TRBJ2-5, with D possibly being TRBD1 (6 bases). CDR3 length equals 15 residues. The V end lost 1 base, the J end lost 2 bases, and 11 bases lay between the germline ends. CDR1 is LGHDT, CDR2 YNNKEL, per germline (reference sequence). The CDR3 protein is CASSQVGTGQETQYF. The CDR3 DNA sequence: TGTGCCAGCAGCCAAGTGGGAACAGGGCAAGAGACCCAGTACTTC.

CDR3 loop: CSARGGNLNEQFF. The DNA for the CDR3 is TGCAGTGCTAGGGGGGGCAATCTCAATGAGCAGTTCTTC. This chain joins TRBV20-1 and TRBJ2-1; either TRBD1 or TRBD2 may supply D (6 bases each). V lost 3 bases to trimming and J lost 6 bases, with 12 bases between them. The CDR3 contains 13 residues. Germline-derived CDR1 and CDR2 are DFQATT and SNEGSKA (reference sequence).

V gene TRBV28 combines with J gene TRBJ2-5; TRBD1 aligns across 9 bases. CDR3 length: 13 amino acids. Germline V gene lookup returns CDR1 MDHEN and CDR2 SYDVKM. The ends lost 6 bases at V and 4 bases at J; junction bases unmatched: 3. This chain's CDR3 is CASRQGAGETQYF. The DNA for the CDR3 is TGTGCCAGCAGACAGGGGGCCGGAGAGACCCAGTACTTC.

This clonotype was seen repeatedly, ten times or more. The rearrangement joins TRBV15 to TRBJ1-1, with 8 bases matching TRBD1. With 0 bases clipped from V and 1 base from J, the junction kept 1 base outside the gene matches. The V gene's germline CDR1 is LNHNV and CDR2 YYDKDF (reference sequence). CDR3 length equals 15 residues. CDR3 coding DNA: TGTGCCACCAGCAGAGATACAGGGGGGAACACTGAAGCTTTCTTT. This translates into CATSRDTGGNTEAFF.

There are many counts of this clonotype. The genes are TRBV13 and TRBJ2-7; D not resolved. The CDR3 is made up of 14 amino acids. Germline assignment: CDR1 PRHDT and CDR2 FYEKMQ (reference sequence). V gave up 5 bases and J gave up 0 bases, with 11 bases separating them. The CDR3 bases are TGTGCCAGCAGCCCCCCGGGTATCTCCTACGAGCAGTACTTC. Translation: CASSPPGISYEQYF.

This clonotype was seen a handful of times. Its ends do not fully match the called genes, so a read error is possible. This chain links TRBV6-1 with TRBJ1-5, with a tentative D call TRBD1 (6 bases). The germline CDR1 and CDR2 sequences are MNHNS and SASEGT. The CDR3 sequence is 14 residues long. CDR3 sequence (DNA): TGCGGAATAAAGAGGGAGGGGGGCAATCAGCCCCAGCATTTT. Its protein is CGIKREGGNQPQHF.